The source of this TCR beta chain is a study of blood T cells in healthy people across ages. Findings and caveats of the study: Lack of knowledge of donor CMV status possibly confounded expanded clonotype changes.

Comments on this clonotype: Its antigen is unknown. This may come from a read error, since a much larger clone is one base off.

Unmatched junction bases numbered 5, after V lost 1 base and J lost 9 bases. This CDR3 has 14 residues. CDR1 is SEHNR and CDR2 is FQNEAQ in the germline V gene (reference sequence). With a J-beta primer mix and a sample-barcoded 5' primer, a second PCR ran about 6 to 11 cycles. TCRdb re-called the 5' RACE reads through MiXCR, storing one row per CDR3 protein. This sample has more than 650,000 distinct CDR3 sequences, with about 55% found just once. Healthy individuals of Caucasian origin from Russia, aged roughly 6 to 100, served as donors. The J gene is TRBJ2-7, the V gene TRBV7-9; TRBD2 matches at 11 bases. This sequence was found in a man older than 75 in good health. The material sequenced was blood. The CDR3 DNA follows: TGTGCCAGCAGCTTAGAGACTAGCGGGAACGGGCAGTACTTC. Translating gives CASSLETSGNGQYF.